This entry concerns a single TCR beta chain. In the original workflow: Reference gene primer amplification in the assay estimated nucleated cell counts. Generated by immunoSEQ multiplex PCR, the TCRdb table keeps only in-frame clones and is missing some. D and trimming come from the DNA, and the V and J calls and clone size come from that table. Found here are about 200,000 clones, about nine tenths of them singletons; the top ten hold over 4.5%. These data belong to a study of blood T cell repertoires in COVID-19. Study-level background: The United States, Italy and Spain provided the acute and convalescent COVID-19 samples. T cells, B-cell-depleted T cells, or PBMCs supplied cDNA or gDNA.

CDR3 length: 12 residues. The V gene's germline CDR1 is MDHEN and CDR2 SYDVKM. Trimming cost V 2 bases and J 6 bases, with 5 bases left between them. The source material was peripheral blood. The rearrangement uses TRBV28 and TRBJ1-5; D call uncertain. The TCR was taken from a man older than 75 with acute or convalescent COVID-19. CDR3 sequence (DNA): TGTGCCAGCAGTTTAACTTTTCAGCCCCAGCATTTT. It translates to CASSLTFQPQHF. The whole variable domain, remainder taken from reference TRBV28 and TRBJ1-5, is DVKVTQSSRYLVKRTGEKVFLECVQDMDHENMFWYRQDPGLGLRLIYFSYDVKMKEKGDIPEGYSVSREKKERFSLILESASTNQTSMYLCASSLTFQPQHFGDGTRLSIL.